Listed below are T cell receptor beta chains from one sample, sequenced in a study of T cell responses to AZD1222 COVID-19 vaccine. The protocol was immunoSEQ multiplex PCR, while the TCRdb copy is restricted to in-frame clones and leaves out a portion. The sample has approximately 150,000 clones, around 94% seen once. The starting material was peripheral blood, obtained 28 days after the second AZD1222 dose. These receptors were collected from an adult who received the AZD1222 COVID-19 vaccine. CDR3s include the opening cysteine and the closing phenylalanine or tryptophan. The D gene is left open where the match is weak. Clone size is shown for a subset of rows, as once, few, many or a class of expanded clone.

D: -; size: -; J: TRBJ2-1; V: TRBV7-6; DNA: TGTGCCAGCAGCTTAGCGTGGGGGCAAATAAGCTCCTACAATGAGCAGTTCTTC; CDR3: CASSLAWGQISSYNEQFF
D: -; size: -; J: TRBJ2-7; V: TRBV12-3/TRBV12-4; DNA: TGTGCCAGCAGTTTGGAGGGGCGAAACGAGCAGTACTTC; CDR3: CASSLEGRNEQYF
D: -; size: -; J: TRBJ1-4; V: TRBV5-4; DNA: TGTGCCAGCAGCTTGGACATGAACGCTCCTAATGAAAAACTGTTTTTT; CDR3: CASSLDMNAPNEKLFF
D: TRBD2; size: -; J: TRBJ2-1; V: TRBV20-1; DNA: TGCAGTGCTAGAGATGGGAGGGTCCTGTTCTTC; CDR3: CSARDGRVLFF
D: -; size: -; J: TRBJ1-4; V: TRBV15; DNA: TGTGCCACCAGCAGGGAACGGCGTGAAAAACTGTTTTTT; CDR3: CATSRERREKLFF
D: -; size: -; J: TRBJ2-3; V: TRBV28; DNA: TGTGCCAGCAGTGTAGGGACACCTAGCACAGATACGCAGTATTTT; CDR3: CASSVGTPSTDTQYF
D: TRBD1; size: -; J: TRBJ2-7; V: TRBV29-1; DNA: TGCAGCGTTGGGGGGACAGGCGCCTACGAGCAGTACTTC; CDR3: CSVGGTGAYEQYF
D: -; size: -; J: TRBJ1-1; V: TRBV19; DNA: TGTGCCAGTAGTTGGTCCGTGGCGTTGAACACTGAAGCTTTCTTT; CDR3: CASSWSVALNTEAFF
D: TRBD2; size: -; J: TRBJ2-1; V: TRBV7-6; DNA: TGTGCCAGCAGCCCCGCCGGGACTAGCGGGAATGAGCAGTTCTTC; CDR3: CASSPAGTSGNEQFF
D: -; size: once; J: TRBJ1-5; V: TRBV5-1; DNA: TGCGCCAGCAGCCGTACAACAGGTTCGCCCCAGCATTTT; CDR3: CASSRTTGSPQHF
D: -; size: -; J: TRBJ1-1; V: TRBV7-2; DNA: TGTGCCAGCAGCCTACCCGGTAGGGGGGGTAACACTGAAGCTTTCTTT; CDR3: CASSLPGRGGNTEAFF
D: TRBD1; size: once; J: TRBJ1-2; V: TRBV19; DNA: TGTGCCAGTAGTATCCTCGCTAGGGGGCGTAACTATGGCTACACCTTC; CDR3: CASSILARGRNYGYTF
D: -; size: -; J: TRBJ2-1; V: TRBV9; DNA: TGTGCCAGCAGCGTAGCTGGAGACAGGACAGATGAGCAGTTCTTC; CDR3: CASSVAGDRTDEQFF
D: -; size: -; J: TRBJ2-5; V: TRBV6-5; DNA: TGTGCCAGCAGTTACTCGGGAGGTGGGGTAGAGGAGACCCAGTACTTC; CDR3: CASSYSGGGVEETQYF
D: TRBD1; size: -; J: TRBJ1-2; V: TRBV19; DNA: TGTGCCAGCAGGGGGCCGACTATCAATGGCTACACCTTC; CDR3: CASRGPTINGYTF
D: -; size: -; J: TRBJ2-7; V: TRBV20-1; DNA: TGCAGTGCTAGAGGAGGGAGGGAGCAGTACTTC; CDR3: CSARGGREQYF
D: -; size: -; J: TRBJ2-7; V: TRBV21-1; DNA: TGTGCCAGCAGCAAACCCGGACTAGCGGGAGGGCCGGGCTCCTACGAGCAGTACTTC; CDR3: CASSKPGLAGGPGSYEQYF
D: -; size: -; J: TRBJ1-6; V: TRBV7-6; DNA: TGTGCCAGCAGCTTAGTCCAGGTGGGGAATTCACCCCTCCACTTT; CDR3: CASSLVQVGNSPLHF
D: -; size: -; J: TRBJ2-3; V: TRBV4-2; DNA: TGTGCCTGTGGAGGAGGGGGTACAGATACGCAGTATTTT; CDR3: CACGGGGTDTQYF
D: TRBD1; size: once; J: TRBJ2-1; V: TRBV6-6; DNA: TGTGCCAGCCGATACTCCGGGACAGGGAATTACAATGAGCAGTTCTTC; CDR3: CASRYSGTGNYNEQFF
D: -; size: -; J: TRBJ1-3; V: TRBV24-1; DNA: TGTGCCACCTTAGGTCCGGTCCGGAAGCCGGGAAACACCATATATTTT; CDR3: CATLGPVRKPGNTIYF
D: TRBD1; size: once; J: TRBJ1-1; V: TRBV30; DNA: TGTGCCTGGAGAAAGTTGCAGGGGGCCTCTGAAGCTTTCTTT; CDR3: CAWRKLQGASEAFF
D: TRBD1; size: few; J: TRBJ1-2; V: TRBV7-6; DNA: TGTGCCAGCAGCTTATATGGGACAGGGGACCCCGTTGCCTTC; CDR3: CASSLYGTGDPVAF
D: TRBD1; size: -; J: TRBJ1-4; V: TRBV7-2; DNA: TGTGCCAGCAGCTCCCACTTGGGACAGGCCTCTTTTGAAAAACTGTTTTTT; CDR3: CASSSHLGQASFEKLFF
D: -; size: -; J: TRBJ2-1; V: TRBV5-1; DNA: TGCGCCAGCAGTCCGACTCCAAGGACCTACAATGAGCAGTTCTTC; CDR3: CASSPTPRTYNEQFF
D: TRBD1; size: -; J: TRBJ2-5; V: TRBV10-1; DNA: TGCGCCACCCAGGGAGACAGGGGAAAAGAGACCCAGTACTTC; CDR3: CATQGDRGKETQYF
D: -; size: -; J: TRBJ2-5; V: TRBV5-1; DNA: TGCGCCAGCAGCTTGGATGAGGAGACCCAGTACTTC; CDR3: CASSLDEETQYF
D: TRBD2; size: -; J: TRBJ2-2; V: TRBV4-2; DNA: TGTGCCAGCAGCCAAGAATGGGAGACTAGCAACACCGGGGAGCTGTTTTTT; CDR3: CASSQEWETSNTGELFF
D: TRBD1; size: -; J: TRBJ1-2; V: TRBV5-3; DNA: TGTGCCAGAAGCTTGAGCGGGCGGACAGGGGTGACTTATGGCTACACCTTC; CDR3: CARSLSGRTGVTYGYTF
D: TRBD1; size: once; J: TRBJ2-7; V: TRBV27; DNA: TGTGCCAGCAGTAACGACAGGGGCTACGAGCAGTACTTC; CDR3: CASSNDRGYEQYF
D: -; size: -; J: TRBJ1-1; V: TRBV5-1; DNA: TGCGCCAGCAGCTTCCGACAGGCTGGGAACACTGAAGCTTTCTTT; CDR3: CASSFRQAGNTEAFF
D: -; size: -; J: TRBJ1-2; V: TRBV6-1; DNA: TGTGCCAGCAGTGAAGCGGAAGGGGGGATATATGGCTACACCTTC; CDR3: CASSEAEGGIYGYTF
D: -; size: -; J: TRBJ2-7; V: TRBV7-2; DNA: TGTGCCAGCAGCTTTTCAGTGGAGTCCTACGAGCAGTACTTC; CDR3: CASSFSVESYEQYF
D: TRBD2; size: -; J: TRBJ2-5; V: TRBV11-2; DNA: TGTGCCAGCAGCCTGCAGCGGGAGGGGTCCCAAGAGACCCAGTACTTC; CDR3: CASSLQREGSQETQYF
D: -; size: -; J: TRBJ2-3; V: TRBV3-1/TRBV3-2; DNA: TGTGCCAGCAGCCTGTGGGGGAACACAGATACGCAGTATTTT; CDR3: CASSLWGNTDTQYF
D: -; size: -; J: TRBJ1-2; V: TRBV6-5; DNA: TGTGCCAGCAGTTATGAAAGGACGTATGGCTACACCTTC; CDR3: CASSYERTYGYTF
D: TRBD1; size: -; J: TRBJ2-7; V: TRBV25-1; DNA: TGTGCCAGCAGTGCACACTTTGGACAGGGGAGCTCCTACGAGCAGTACTTC; CDR3: CASSAHFGQGSSYEQYF
D: -; size: -; J: TRBJ2-7; V: TRBV9; DNA: TGTGCCAGCAGCGTAGATGGTAGCGGCTCCTACGAGCAGTACTTC; CDR3: CASSVDGSGSYEQYF
D: -; size: -; J: TRBJ2-5; V: TRBV2; DNA: TGTGCCAGCAGTGATTATGTAAACCAAGAGACCCAGTACTTC; CDR3: CASSDYVNQETQYF
D: -; size: -; J: TRBJ2-7; V: TRBV4-1; DNA: TGCGCCAGCAGCCAAGACGTCGCGGGTCCCCTTAGTGGGCAGTACTTC; CDR3: CASSQDVAGPLSGQYF
D: -; size: once; J: TRBJ1-1; V: TRBV11-3; DNA: TGTGCCAGCAGCTTAGGGGGTCCTCTCGGCGGGAACACTGAAGCTTTCTTT; CDR3: CASSLGGPLGGNTEAFF
D: -; size: -; J: TRBJ1-1; V: TRBV29-1; DNA: TGCAGCGTTGTAGGACCCACGAACACTGAAGCTTTCTTT; CDR3: CSVVGPTNTEAFF
D: TRBD1; size: -; J: TRBJ1-6; V: TRBV6-2/TRBV6-3; DNA: TGTGCCAGCAGTTTAGGACAGGGGTATCGTTCACCCCTCCACTTT; CDR3: CASSLGQGYRSPLHF
D: TRBD1; size: few; J: TRBJ1-1; V: TRBV19; DNA: TGTGCCAGTAGTATCAGGGGGCGCGGGGTGAACACTGAAGCTTTCTTT; CDR3: CASSIRGRGVNTEAFF
D: -; size: -; J: TRBJ1-2; V: TRBV12-3/TRBV12-4; DNA: TGTGTCAGCAGGGAGGGATCGAACTATGGCTACACCTTC; CDR3: CVSREGSNYGYTF
D: -; size: few; J: TRBJ1-1; V: TRBV7-2; DNA: TGTGCCAGCAGCTCCCAGAGGGCAGACCCTGAAGCTTTCTTT; CDR3: CASSSQRADPEAFF
D: TRBD1; size: once; J: TRBJ1-2; V: TRBV18; DNA: TGTGCCAGCTCACCACCCGGGACAGGGGGCGCGGGCTATGGCTACACCTTC; CDR3: CASSPPGTGGAGYGYTF
D: -; size: -; J: TRBJ2-5; V: TRBV24-1; DNA: TGTGCCACCAGTGACCCGGACACGGCCCAAGAGACCCAGTACTTC; CDR3: CATSDPDTAQETQYF
D: TRBD2; size: -; J: TRBJ2-1; V: TRBV3-1/TRBV3-2; DNA: TGTGCCAGCAGGAGTAGCGGGTTGACCAATGAGCAGTTCTTC; CDR3: CASRSSGLTNEQFF
D: -; size: -; J: TRBJ2-6; V: TRBV2; DNA: TGTGCCAACCAGGCTTGGGTAGGGGCCAACGTCCTGACTTTC; CDR3: CANQAWVGANVLTF
D: -; size: -; J: TRBJ2-6; V: TRBV4-3; DNA: TGCGCCAGCAGCCAAGAAGCAGGGGCGGGTGGGGCCAACGTCCTGACTTTC; CDR3: CASSQEAGAGGANVLTF
D: -; size: -; J: TRBJ1-4; V: TRBV18; DNA: TGTGCCAGCCCCAAGGGGCCAGCAGGTAATGAAAAACTGTTTTTT; CDR3: CASPKGPAGNEKLFF
D: -; size: -; J: TRBJ1-6; V: TRBV9; DNA: TGTGCCAGCAGCGTAGGAGGCCATAATTCACCCCTCCACTTT; CDR3: CASSVGGHNSPLHF